The present T cell receptor (beta chain) was sequenced within a study of cytomegalovirus exposure and HLA in healthy donors. Overall study: There were 90 million to 130 million unique TCR beta sequences, drawn from around 180 million T cells, in an earlier analysis. Study-wide results and caveats: Rarity marked most TCR sequences, yet some public TCRs occurred in many donors.

With 4 bases clipped from V and 2 bases from J, the junction kept 7 bases outside the gene matches. The length of the CDR3 is 15 residues. Germline CDR1 and CDR2: MDHEN and SYDVKM. A word on this clone: Its specificity is unknown.

This PCR relied on a set of 60 Vbeta primers and 13 Jbeta primers. The table came from immunoSEQ multiplex PCR; TCRdb's copy has only in-frame clones and leaves some out. The sample shows roughly 110,000 clones, roughly 82% of them seen only once. The receptor was isolated from a man younger than 45 in good health and CMV-seropositive. The material sequenced was PBMCs. The V and J genes are TRBV28 and TRBJ1-2, with 7 bases matching TRBD1. For the CDR3, the DNA is TGTGCCAGCAGTTCTACAGGGGACCCAAACTATGGCTACACCTTC. Translating gives CASSSTGDPNYGYTF.